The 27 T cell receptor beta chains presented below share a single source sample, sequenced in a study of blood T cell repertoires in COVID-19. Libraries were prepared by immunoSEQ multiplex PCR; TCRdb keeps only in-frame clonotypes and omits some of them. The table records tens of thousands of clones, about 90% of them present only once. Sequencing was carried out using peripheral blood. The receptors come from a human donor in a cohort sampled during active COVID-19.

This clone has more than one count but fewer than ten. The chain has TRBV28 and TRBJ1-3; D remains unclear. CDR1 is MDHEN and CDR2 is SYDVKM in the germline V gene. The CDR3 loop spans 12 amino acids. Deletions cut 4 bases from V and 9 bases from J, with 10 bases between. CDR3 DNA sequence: TGTGCCAGCAGTTCGTACCTAAGCACCATATATTTT. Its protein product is CASSSYLSTIYF. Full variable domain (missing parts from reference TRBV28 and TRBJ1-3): DVKVTQSSRYLVKRTGEKVFLECVQDMDHENMFWYRQDPGLGLRLIYFSYDVKMKEKGDIPEGYSVSREKKERFSLILESASTNQTSMYLCASSSYLSTIYFGEGSWLTVV.

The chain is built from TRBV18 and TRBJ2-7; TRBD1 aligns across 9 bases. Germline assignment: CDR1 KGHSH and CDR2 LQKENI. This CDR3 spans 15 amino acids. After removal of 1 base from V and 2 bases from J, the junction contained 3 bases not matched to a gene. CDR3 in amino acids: CASSPQTGGTYEQYF. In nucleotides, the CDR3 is TGTGCCAGCTCACCACAGACAGGGGGAACCTACGAGCAGTACTTC.

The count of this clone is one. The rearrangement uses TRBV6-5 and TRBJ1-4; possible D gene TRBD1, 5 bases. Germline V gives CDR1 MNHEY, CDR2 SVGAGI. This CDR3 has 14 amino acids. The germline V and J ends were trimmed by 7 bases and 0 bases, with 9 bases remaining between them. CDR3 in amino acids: CASKAGPTNEKLFF. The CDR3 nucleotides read TGTGCCAGCAAGGCGGGACCAACTAATGAAAAACTGTTTTTT.

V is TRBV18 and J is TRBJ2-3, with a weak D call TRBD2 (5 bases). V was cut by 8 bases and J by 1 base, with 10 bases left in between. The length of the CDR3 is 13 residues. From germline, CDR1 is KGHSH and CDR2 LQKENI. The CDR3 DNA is TGTGCCAGCAACCCGAGGGGCACAGATACGCAGTATTTT. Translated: CASNPRGTDTQYF.

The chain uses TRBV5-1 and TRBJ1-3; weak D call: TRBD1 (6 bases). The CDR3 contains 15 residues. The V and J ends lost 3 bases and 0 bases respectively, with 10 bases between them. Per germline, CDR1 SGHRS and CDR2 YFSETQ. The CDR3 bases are TGCGCCAGCAGCTGGGGGCAGTCCTCTGGAAACACCATATATTTT. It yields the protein CASSWGQSSGNTIYF. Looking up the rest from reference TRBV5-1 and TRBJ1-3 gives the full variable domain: KAGVTQTPRYLIKTRGQQVTLSCSPISGHRSVSWYQQTPGQGLQFLFEYFSETQRNKGNFPGRFSGRQFSNSRSEMNVSTLELGDSALYLCASSWGQSSGNTIYFGEGSWLTVV.

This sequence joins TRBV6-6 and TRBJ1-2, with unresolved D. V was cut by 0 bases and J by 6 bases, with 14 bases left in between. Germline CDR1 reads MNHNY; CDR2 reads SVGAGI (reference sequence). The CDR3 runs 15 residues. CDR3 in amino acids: CASSYSKRSANGYTF. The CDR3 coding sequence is TGTGCCAGCAGTTACTCGAAAAGGAGCGCGAATGGCTACACCTTC.

CDR3 DNA sequence: TGTGCCAGCAAATTACTCGGACAGGGAGGGGGCGATGAGCAGTTCTTC. Translating it yields CASKLLGQGGGDEQFF. The chain is built from TRBV5-6 and TRBJ2-1; maybe TRBD1 (8 bases). The CDR3 contains 16 residues. V lost 6 bases and J 8 bases, leaving 24 bases between the germline ends. Germline CDR1 reads SGHDT; CDR2 reads YYEEEE. The full variable domain, completed using reference TRBV5-6 and TRBJ2-1, is DAGVTQSPTHLIKTRGQQVTLRCSPKSGHDTVSWYQQALGQGPQFIFQYYEEEERQRGNFPDRFSGHQFPNYSSELNVNALLLGDSALYLCASKLLGQGGGDEQFFGPGTRLTVL.

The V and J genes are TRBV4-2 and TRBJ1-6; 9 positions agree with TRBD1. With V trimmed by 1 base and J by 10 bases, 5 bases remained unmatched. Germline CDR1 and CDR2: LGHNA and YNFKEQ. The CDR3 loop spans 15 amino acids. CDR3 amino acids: CASSQVRDRASPLHF. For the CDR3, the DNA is TGTGCCAGCAGCCAAGTACGGGACAGGGCATCACCCCTCCACTTT.

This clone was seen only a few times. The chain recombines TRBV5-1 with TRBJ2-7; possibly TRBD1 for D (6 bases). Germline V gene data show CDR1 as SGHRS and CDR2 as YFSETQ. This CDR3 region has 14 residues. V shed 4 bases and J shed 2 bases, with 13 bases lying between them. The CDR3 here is CASSRWTDPYEQYF. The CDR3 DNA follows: TGCGCCAGCAGCAGATGGACAGACCCCTACGAGCAGTACTTC.

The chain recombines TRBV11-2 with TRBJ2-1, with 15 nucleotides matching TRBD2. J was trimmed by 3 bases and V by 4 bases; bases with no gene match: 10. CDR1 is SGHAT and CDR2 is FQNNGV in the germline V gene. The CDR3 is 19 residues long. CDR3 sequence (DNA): TGTGCCAGCAGCTCACTAACCCGGACTAGCGGGAGGGTCTACAATGAGCAGTTCTTC. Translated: CASSSLTRTSGRVYNEQFF.

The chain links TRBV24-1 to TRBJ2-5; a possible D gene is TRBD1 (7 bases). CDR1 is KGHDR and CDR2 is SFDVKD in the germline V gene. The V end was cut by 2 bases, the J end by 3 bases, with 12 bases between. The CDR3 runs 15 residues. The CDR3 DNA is TGTGCCACCAGTGATTGGCGGGACAGAAAAGAGACCCAGTACTTC. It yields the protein CATSDWRDRKETQYF.

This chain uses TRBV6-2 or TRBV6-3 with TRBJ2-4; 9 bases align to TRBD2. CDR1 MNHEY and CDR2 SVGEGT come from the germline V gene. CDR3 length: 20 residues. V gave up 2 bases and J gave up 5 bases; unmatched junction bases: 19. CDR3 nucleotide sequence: TGTGCCAGCAGTTACAGCTTTATAGCGGGGGCCACCCTGCCGGAAAACATTCAGTACTTC. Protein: CASSYSFIAGATLPENIQYF.

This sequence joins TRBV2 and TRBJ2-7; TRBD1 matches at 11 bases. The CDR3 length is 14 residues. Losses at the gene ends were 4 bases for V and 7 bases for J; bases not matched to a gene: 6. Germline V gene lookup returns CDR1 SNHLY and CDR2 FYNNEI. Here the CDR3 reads CASSVEDRGLEQYF. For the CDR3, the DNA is TGTGCCAGCAGTGTTGAGGACAGGGGGCTTGAGCAGTACTTC.

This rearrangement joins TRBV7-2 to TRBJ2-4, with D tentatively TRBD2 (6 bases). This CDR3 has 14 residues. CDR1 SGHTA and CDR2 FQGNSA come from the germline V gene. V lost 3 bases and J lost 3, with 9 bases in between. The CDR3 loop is CASSFLSGKNIQYF. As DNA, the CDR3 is TGTGCCAGCAGCTTCCTTAGCGGCAAAAACATTCAGTACTTC. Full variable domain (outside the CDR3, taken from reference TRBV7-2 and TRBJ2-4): GAGVSQSPSNKVTEKGKDVELRCDPISGHTALYWYRQSLGQGLEFLIYFQGNSAPDKSGLPSDRFSAERTGGSVSTLTIQRTQQEDSAVYLCASSFLSGKNIQYFGAGTRLSVL.

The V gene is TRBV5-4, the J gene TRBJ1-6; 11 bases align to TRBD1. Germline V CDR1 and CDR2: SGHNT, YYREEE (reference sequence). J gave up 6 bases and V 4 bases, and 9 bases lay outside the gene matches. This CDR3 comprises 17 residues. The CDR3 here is CASSAHGQGASNSPLHF. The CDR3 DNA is TGTGCCAGCAGCGCGCATGGACAGGGGGCTAGTAATTCACCCCTCCACTTT.

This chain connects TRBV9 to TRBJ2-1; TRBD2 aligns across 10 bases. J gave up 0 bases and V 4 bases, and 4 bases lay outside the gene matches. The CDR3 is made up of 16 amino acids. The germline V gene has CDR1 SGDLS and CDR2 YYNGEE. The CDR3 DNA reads TGTGCCAGCAGCATGAGCGGGGGGGTCTCCTACAATGAGCAGTTCTTC. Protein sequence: CASSMSGGVSYNEQFF.

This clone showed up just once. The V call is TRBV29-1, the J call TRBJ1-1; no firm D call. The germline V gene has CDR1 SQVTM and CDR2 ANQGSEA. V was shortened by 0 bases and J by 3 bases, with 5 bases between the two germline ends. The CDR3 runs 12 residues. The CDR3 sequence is CSVEEAYTEAFF. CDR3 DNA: TGCAGCGTTGAAGAAGCATACACTGAAGCTTTCTTT.

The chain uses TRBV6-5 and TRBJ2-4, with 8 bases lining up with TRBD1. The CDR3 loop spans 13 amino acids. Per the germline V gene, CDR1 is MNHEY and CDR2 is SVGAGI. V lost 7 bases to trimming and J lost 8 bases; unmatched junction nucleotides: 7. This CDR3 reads CASNPRDRHIQYF. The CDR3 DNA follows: TGTGCCAGCAACCCCCGGGACAGGCACATTCAGTACTTC.

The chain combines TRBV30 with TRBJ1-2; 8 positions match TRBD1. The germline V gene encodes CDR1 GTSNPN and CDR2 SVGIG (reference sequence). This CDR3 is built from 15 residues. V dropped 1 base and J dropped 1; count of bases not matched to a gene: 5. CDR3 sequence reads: CAWSGTGRNNYGYTF. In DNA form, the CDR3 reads TGTGCCTGGAGTGGGACAGGGCGAAATAACTATGGCTACACCTTC.

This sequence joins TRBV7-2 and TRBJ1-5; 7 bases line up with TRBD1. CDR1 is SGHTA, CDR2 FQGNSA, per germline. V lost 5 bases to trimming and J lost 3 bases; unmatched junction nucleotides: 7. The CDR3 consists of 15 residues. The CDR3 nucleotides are TGTGCCAGCAGCCCGGGACAGAGCCTCAATCAGCCCCAGCATTTT. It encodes CASSPGQSLNQPQHF.

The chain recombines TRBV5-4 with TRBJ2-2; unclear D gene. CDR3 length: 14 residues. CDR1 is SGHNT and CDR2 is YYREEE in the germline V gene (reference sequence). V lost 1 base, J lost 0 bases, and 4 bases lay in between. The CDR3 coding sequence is TGTGCCAGCAGCTTGTTCGCGAACACCGGGGAGCTGTTTTTT. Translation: CASSLFANTGELFF.

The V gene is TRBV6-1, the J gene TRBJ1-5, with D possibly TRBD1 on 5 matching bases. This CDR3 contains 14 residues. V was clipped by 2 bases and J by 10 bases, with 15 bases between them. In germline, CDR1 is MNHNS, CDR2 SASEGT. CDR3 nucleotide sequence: TGTGCCAGCAGTGAAACTCAGGGTATAGAACCCCAGCATTTT. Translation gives CASSETQGIEPQHF.

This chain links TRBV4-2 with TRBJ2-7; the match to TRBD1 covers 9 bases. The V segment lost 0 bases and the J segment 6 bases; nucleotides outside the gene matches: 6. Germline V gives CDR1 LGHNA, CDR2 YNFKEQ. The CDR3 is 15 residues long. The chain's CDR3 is CASSQDRGTGLEQYF. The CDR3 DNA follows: TGTGCCAGCAGCCAAGACCGGGGGACAGGGCTCGAGCAGTACTTC.

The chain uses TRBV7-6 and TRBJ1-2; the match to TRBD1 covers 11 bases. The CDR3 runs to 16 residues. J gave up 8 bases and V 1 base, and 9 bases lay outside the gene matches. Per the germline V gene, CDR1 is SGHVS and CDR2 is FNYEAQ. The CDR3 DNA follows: TGTGCCAGCAGCTTAGGGTGGACAGGGGGCGCGGGAGGCTACACCTTC. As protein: CASSLGWTGGAGGYTF.

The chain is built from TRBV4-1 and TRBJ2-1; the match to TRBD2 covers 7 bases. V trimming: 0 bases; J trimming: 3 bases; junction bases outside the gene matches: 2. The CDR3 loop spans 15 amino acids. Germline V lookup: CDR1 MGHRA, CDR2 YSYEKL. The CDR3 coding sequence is TGCGCCAGCAGCCAAGACCGGGGGGTCTACAATGAGCAGTTCTTC. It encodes CASSQDRGVYNEQFF.

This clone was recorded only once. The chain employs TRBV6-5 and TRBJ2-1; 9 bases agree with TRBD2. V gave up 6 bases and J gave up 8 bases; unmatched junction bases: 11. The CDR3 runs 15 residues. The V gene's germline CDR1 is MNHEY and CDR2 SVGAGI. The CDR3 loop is CASRLMAGGPDEQFF. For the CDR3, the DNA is TGTGCCAGCAGGCTCATGGCGGGGGGGCCGGATGAGCAGTTCTTC.

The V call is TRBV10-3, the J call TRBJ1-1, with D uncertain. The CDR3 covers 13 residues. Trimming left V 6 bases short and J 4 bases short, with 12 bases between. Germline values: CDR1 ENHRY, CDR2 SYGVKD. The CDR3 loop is CAIRLLITTEAFF. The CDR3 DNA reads TGTGCCATCAGACTCCTGATCACCACTGAAGCTTTCTTT.